Below are 17 T cell receptor beta chains sequenced from a single sample in a study of technical replicates of blood from a few donors. Using immunoSEQ multiplex PCR, the repertoire was profiled, and TCRdb retains in-frame clones only, with some absent. The data contain 79,000 or so clones, 96% of them singletons. Sequences were obtained from T cells isolated from PBMCs. These receptors were taken from a human donor in good health.

The chain is built from TRBV29-1 and TRBJ2-1, with 12 nucleotides matching TRBD2. This CDR3 comprises 17 residues. Germline loops: CDR1 SQVTM, CDR2 ANQGSEA. The junction had 16 bases not matched to a gene; V was cut back by 6 bases and J by 7 bases. The DNA of the CDR3 is TGCAGCGTCGTTGAACCCCGGACTAGCGGGATGTTAAATGAGCAGTTCTTC. It is translated as CSVVEPRTSGMLNEQFF.

The chain carries TRBV6-5 and TRBJ2-7; D ambiguous. Germline assignment: CDR1 MNHEY and CDR2 SVGAGI. V was trimmed by 0 bases and J by 0 bases, leaving 12 bases between them. The CDR3 loop spans 16 amino acids. CDR3 sequence reads: CASSYSQRLPSYEQYF. The CDR3, as DNA: TGTGCCAGCAGTTACTCTCAGCGTTTGCCCTCCTACGAGCAGTACTTC.

The rearrangement uses TRBV12-5 and TRBJ2-2; 12 bases are shared with TRBD2. V lost 7 bases and J lost 3; bases outside the gene matches: 3. This CDR3 has 15 amino acids. Germline lookup yields CDR1 LGHNT and CDR2 FRNRAP. CDR3 bases: TGTGCTAGTGCCAGGACTAGCGGGGACACCGGGGAGCTGTTTTTT. It is translated as CASARTSGDTGELFF.

This clone was observed once. The chain has TRBV6-5 and TRBJ2-5; D ambiguous. Between the trimmed V and J ends, which lost 0 bases and 4 bases, there was a span of 9 bases. The CDR3 consists of 14 residues. CDR1 MNHEY and CDR2 SVGAGI come from the germline V gene. The CDR3 reads CASSYSHRGETQYF. The DNA of the CDR3 is TGTGCCAGCAGTTACTCGCACCGAGGAGAGACCCAGTACTTC.

The V call is TRBV9, the J call TRBJ2-2, with 8 bases identical to TRBD1. The CDR3 has 15 residues. The germline V gene encodes CDR1 SGDLS and CDR2 YYNGEE. V shed 3 bases and J 7 bases; nucleotides not matched to a gene: 8. Here the CDR3 reads CASSADRVAGGELFF. CDR3 nucleotides: TGTGCCAGCAGCGCGGACAGGGTAGCTGGCGGGGAGCTGTTTTTT.

This rearrangement joins TRBV19 to TRBJ2-5; the match to TRBD1 covers 11 bases. From germline, CDR1 is LNHDA and CDR2 SQIVND (reference sequence). Trimming at V came to 6 bases and at J to 5 bases, leaving 5 bases not matched to a gene. The CDR3 extends over 14 amino acids. CDR3 nucleotides: TGTGCCAGTAGGGGACAGGGGGGTGTGGAGACCCAGTACTTC. It codes for CASRGQGGVETQYF.

CDR3 nucleotide sequence: TGTGCCAGCTCAACAAGGGGATCTTACTATGGCTACACCTTC. This sequence encodes CASSTRGSYYGYTF. The gene calls are TRBV18 and TRBJ1-2; D possibly corresponds to TRBD1 (5 bases). Germline-derived CDR1 and CDR2 are KGHSH and LQKENI. Trimming cost V 5 bases and J 3 bases, with 13 bases left between them. The CDR3 is 14 residues long.

The chain has TRBV4-1 and TRBJ2-7; D is unresolved. The CDR3 contains 13 residues. The V end lost 4 bases, the J end lost 7 bases, and 14 bases lay between the germline ends. Germline CDR1 reads MGHRA; CDR2 reads YSYEKL. DNA for the CDR3: TGCGCCAGCAGCCGATCTCCGGTAGAAGAGCAGTACTTC. Translating it yields CASSRSPVEEQYF.

The chain joins TRBV6-1 to TRBJ2-7, with 12 nucleotides matching TRBD2. In germline, CDR1 is MNHNS, CDR2 SASEGT. There are 13 residues in the CDR3. After removal of 10 bases from V and 3 bases from J, the junction contained 4 bases not matched to a gene. This CDR3 is CATLAGGYYEQYF. The CDR3, as DNA: TGTGCCACCCTAGCGGGAGGGTACTACGAGCAGTACTTC.

The gene calls are TRBV9 and TRBJ2-7; TRBD2 is a possible D gene (5 bases). The CDR3 is 15 amino acids. V was trimmed by 1 base and J by 2 bases, leaving 13 bases between them. Germline V gene sequence: CDR1 SGDLS, CDR2 YYNGEE. The CDR3 protein is CASSVSPGYTYEQYF. CDR3 bases: TGTGCCAGCAGCGTATCTCCGGGATATACCTACGAGCAGTACTTC.

This clone occurred a few times. The chain recombines TRBV19 with TRBJ2-3; the match to TRBD2 covers 11 bases. The CDR3 runs 15 residues. Per germline, CDR1 LNHDA and CDR2 SQIVND (reference sequence). J was trimmed by 1 base and V by 7 bases; bases with no gene match: 4. CDR3 nucleotide sequence: TGTGCCAGTAATAGCGGGAGGGCAGGCACAGATACGCAGTATTTT. It yields the protein CASNSGRAGTDTQYF. The full variable domain, in which reference TRBV19 and TRBJ2-3 provide the parts outside the CDR3, is DGGITQSPKYLFRKEGQNVTLSCEQNLNHDAMYWYRQDPGQGLRLIYYSQIVNDFQKGDIAEGYSVSREKKESFPLTVTSAQKNPTAFYLCASNSGRAGTDTQYFGPGTRLTVL.

This chain connects TRBV7-9 to TRBJ2-7, with a tentative D call TRBD1 (5 bases). The CDR3 has 14 amino acids. V was pared by 5 bases and J by 0 bases, with 11 bases between. Germline CDR1 is SEHNR and CDR2 is FQNEAQ (reference sequence). As DNA, the CDR3 is TGTGCCAGCAGCCAGACAGAGCGCTCCTACGAGCAGTACTTC. It translates to CASSQTERSYEQYF.

The chain carries TRBV9 and TRBJ2-7; tentatively, D is TRBD1 (5 bases). V lost 0 bases and J 0 bases, leaving 10 bases between the germline ends. The CDR3 is 15 amino acids. CDR1 and CDR2 from the germline V gene are SGDLS and YYNGEE. CDR3 sequence: CASSVEPQGSYEQYF. DNA for the CDR3: TGTGCCAGCAGCGTAGAGCCCCAGGGCTCCTACGAGCAGTACTTC.

The J gene is TRBJ2-3, the V gene TRBV6-5; TRBD1 is a possible D gene (6 bases). Germline lookup yields CDR1 MNHEY and CDR2 SVGAGI. Trimming removed 2 bases at V and 4 bases at J, with 13 bases between. CDR3 length: 15 residues. CDR3 bases: TGTGCCAGCAGTTACACCCTAGGGGGAGCAGATACGCAGTATTTT. Translation: CASSYTLGGADTQYF.

The chain employs TRBV14 and TRBJ2-1, with 9 bases identical to TRBD2. The CDR3 runs 16 residues. Germline CDR1 and CDR2: SGHDN and FVKESK. V trimming: 0 bases; J trimming: 9 bases; junction bases outside the gene matches: 9. The CDR3, as DNA: TGTGCCAGCAGCCAAGAAGGTTTAGCGGGAGATTTTGAGCAGTTCTTC. Amino acid sequence: CASSQEGLAGDFEQFF.

The DNA for the CDR3 is TGTGCCAGCAGCTTGGTGGGAGGGGGGACCGGGGAGCTGTTTTTT. Translation gives CASSLVGGGTGELFF. This chain links TRBV7-2 with TRBJ2-2; possibly TRBD2 for D (7 bases). The CDR3 totals 15 residues. V lost 3 bases, J lost 5 bases, and 13 bases lay in between. Germline assignment: CDR1 SGHTA and CDR2 FQGNSA.

This sequence joins TRBV5-1 and TRBJ2-1; 8 bases match TRBD1. V gave up 4 bases and J gave up 4 bases; unmatched junction bases: 22. Germline V gene data show CDR1 as SGHRS and CDR2 as YFSETQ. The CDR3 spans 20 residues. CDR3 protein: CASSGPEDREASGLYNEQFF. Written as DNA, the CDR3 is TGCGCCAGCAGCGGCCCCGAGGACAGGGAAGCGAGCGGCCTATACAATGAGCAGTTCTTC.